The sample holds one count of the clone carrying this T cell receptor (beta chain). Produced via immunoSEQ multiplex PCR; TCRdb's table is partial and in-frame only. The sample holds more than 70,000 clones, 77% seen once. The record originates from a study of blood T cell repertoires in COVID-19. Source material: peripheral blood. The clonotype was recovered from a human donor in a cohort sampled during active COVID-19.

DNA for the CDR3: TGTGCCAGCAGCAACAGACAGGGACCGAACACTGAAGCTTTCTTT. The encoded protein is CASSNRQGPNTEAFF. The J gene is TRBJ1-1, the V gene TRBV7-2, with 7 nucleotides matching TRBD1. V shed 5 bases, J shed 1 base, and the junction held 7 bases outside the gene matches. This CDR3 region has 15 residues. Germline V lookup: CDR1 SGHTA, CDR2 FQGNSA.